The next 26 T cell receptor beta chains were all read from a single sample in a study of blood T cell repertoires in COVID-19. The method was immunoSEQ multiplex PCR; TCRdb's version includes in-frame clones alone and lacks a portion of them. The table shows approximately 52,000 clones, with 90% occurring only once. Sequencing was performed on peripheral blood. These TCRs come from a human donor with active COVID-19. The donor label of this sample is uncertain.

The chain links TRBV11-2 to TRBJ2-3; 8 bases are a match to TRBD2. The V and J ends lost 6 bases and 4 bases, in that order; junction bases with no gene match: 12. The CDR3 contains 16 residues. Germline CDR1 reads SGHAT; CDR2 reads FQNNGV. CDR3 residues: CASRSGRWAGSDTQYF. The CDR3 DNA sequence: TGTGCCAGCAGGAGCGGGAGATGGGCGGGTTCAGATACGCAGTATTTT.

This clone was counted only a few times. V is TRBV6-2 or TRBV6-3 and J is TRBJ2-7; the D is unclear. Trimming cost V 0 bases and J 0 bases, with 6 bases left between them. CDR3 length equals 14 residues. CDR1 and CDR2 (germline): MNHEY, SVGEGT. CDR3 sequence reads: CASSYSSYSYEQYV. CDR3 bases: TGTGCCAGCAGTTACTCGTCTTACTCCTACGAGCAGTACGTC.

The genes are TRBV27 and TRBJ2-6, with TRBD1 matching 8 bases. The CDR3 contains 21 residues. Unmatched junction bases numbered 16, after V lost 3 bases and J lost 0 bases. CDR1 MNHEY and CDR2 SMNVEV come from the germline V gene (reference sequence). For the CDR3, the DNA is TGTGCCAGCAGTTTTTCTCGGACAGGGTTTTACTCCTACTCTGGGGCCAACGTCCTGACTTTC. It is translated as CASSFSRTGFYSYSGANVLTF.

The CDR3 region is CASSLEPYGYTEAFF. CDR3 DNA: TGTGCCAGCAGCCTTGAGCCTTACGGGTACACTGAAGCTTTCTTT. V and J are TRBV6-5 and TRBJ1-1; D gene ambiguous. Germline V gene data show CDR1 as MNHEY and CDR2 as SVGAGI. The germline V and J ends were trimmed by 6 bases and 3 bases, with 17 bases remaining between them. This CDR3 has 15 residues.

This clone was found once. The rearrangement joins TRBV7-9 to TRBJ2-2; a possible D gene is TRBD2 (6 bases). The V gene's germline CDR1 is SEHNR and CDR2 FQNEAQ (reference sequence). The CDR3 sequence is 15 residues long. Trimming cost V 4 bases and J 6 bases, with 15 bases left between them. CDR3 sequence: CASSSVGGPAGELFF. The CDR3 region has the DNA TGTGCCAGCAGCTCGGTTGGAGGGCCGGCCGGGGAGCTGTTTTTT.

The chain employs TRBV12-3 or TRBV12-4 and TRBJ1-2; 7 bases align to TRBD1. J gave up 8 bases and V 3 bases, and 6 bases lay outside the gene matches. This CDR3 has 13 amino acids. CDR3 DNA sequence: TGTGCCAGCAGTTTCGGAGGGGGCCGAGGCTACACCTTC. This gives the protein CASSFGGGRGYTF.

The CDR3 DNA follows: TGTGCCAGCAGCATCCATCCTTGGGACAGGGACTACGAGCAGTACGTC. Its translation: CASSIHPWDRDYEQYV. The chain recombines TRBV6-6 with TRBJ2-7; 9 nucleotides align to TRBD1. J gave up 3 bases and V 6 bases, and 12 bases lay outside the gene matches. Germline V CDR1 and CDR2: MNHNY, SVGAGI (reference sequence). This CDR3 comprises 16 residues.

This sequence joins TRBV7-9 and TRBJ1-2; D is perhaps TRBD1 (6 bases). V was shortened by 5 bases and J by 8 bases, with 18 bases between the two germline ends. Looked up from germline, CDR1 is SEHNR and CDR2 is FQNEAQ (reference sequence). The CDR3 length is 14 residues. Written as DNA, the CDR3 is TGTGCCAGCAGCCCAGAGGACAGCCTCGGAGGCTACACCTTC. Protein product: CASSPEDSLGGYTF.

V usage is TRBV4-1 and J usage is TRBJ1-3, with 7 bases that match TRBD1. CDR3 length: 17 amino acids. From germline, CDR1 is MGHRA and CDR2 YSYEKL. The ends lost 0 bases at V and 0 bases at J; junction bases unmatched: 5. Here the CDR3 DNA reads TGCGCCAGCAGCCAAGAAGGGGGCCGATTCTCTGGAAACACCATATATTTT. Amino acid sequence: CASSQEGGRFSGNTIYF.

The chain recombines TRBV28 with TRBJ1-1; the D is unclear. From germline, CDR1 is MDHEN and CDR2 SYDVKM. Trimming removed 4 bases at V and 10 bases at J, with 16 bases between. The CDR3 spans 13 residues. The CDR3 DNA is TGTGCCAGCAGTTCCATGATCGGGGAGGTAGCTTTCTTT. Protein product: CASSSMIGEVAFF.

The rearrangement joins TRBV15 to TRBJ1-1; unclear D gene. The CDR3 is 13 amino acids. The V end was cut by 7 bases, the J end by 1 base, with 10 bases between. Looked up from germline, CDR1 is LNHNV and CDR2 is YYDKDF (reference sequence). The CDR3 here is CATTSPGNTEAFF. The CDR3, as DNA: TGTGCCACCACCAGTCCCGGGAACACTGAAGCTTTCTTT.

This chain joins TRBV5-4 and TRBJ2-3; D perhaps matches TRBD1 (6 bases). The germline V and J ends were trimmed by 7 bases and 4 bases, with 10 bases remaining between them. CDR1 and CDR2 from the germline V gene are SGHNT and YYREEE (reference sequence). CDR3 size: 12 residues. The CDR3 region has the DNA TGTGCCAGCGACTCAGGGGCAGATACGCAGTATTTT. Its translation: CASDSGADTQYF.

V gene TRBV6-2 or TRBV6-3 combines with J gene TRBJ2-7; TRBD2 agrees at 7 bases. V shed 0 bases, J shed 3 bases, and the junction held 5 bases outside the gene matches. The CDR3 runs 15 residues. Germline V gene lookup returns CDR1 MNHEY and CDR2 SVGEGT. In nucleotides, the CDR3 is TGTGCCAGCAGTTACTCTGGCGGGGGATTCTACGAGCAGTACGTC. This encodes CASSYSGGGFYEQYV.

The chain recombines TRBV4-2 with TRBJ2-3; weak D call: TRBD2 (6 bases). V was shortened by 2 bases and J by 1 base, with 16 bases between the two germline ends. The CDR3 sequence is 17 residues long. Germline V CDR1 and CDR2: LGHNA, YNFKEQ. The CDR3 here is CASSQQPAGFRTDTQYF. The CDR3 DNA reads as TGTGCCAGCAGCCAACAACCGGCGGGATTCCGCACAGATACGCAGTATTTT.

The V call is TRBV6-5, the J call TRBJ1-2, with TRBD1 matching over 7 bases. Trimming cost V 6 bases and J 2 bases; bases outside gene matches: 3. The CDR3 contains 13 residues. Germline-derived CDR1 and CDR2 are MNHEY and SVGAGI. The CDR3 region is CASRIQGNYGYTF. The CDR3 DNA sequence: TGTGCCAGCAGAATACAGGGGAACTATGGCTACACCTTC.

This clone was counted a few times. This rearrangement joins TRBV5-1 to TRBJ2-7; TRBD2 aligns across 13 bases. V trimming: 4 bases; J trimming: 7 bases; junction bases outside the gene matches: 8. Looked up from germline, CDR1 is SGHRS and CDR2 is YFSETQ. The CDR3 has 15 residues. The CDR3 here is CASSGLAGAMREQYF. In DNA form, the CDR3 reads TGCGCCAGCAGCGGACTAGCGGGAGCTATGAGGGAGCAGTACTTC.

The chain recombines TRBV19 with TRBJ1-6; 10 nucleotides line up with TRBD1. This CDR3 is 15 amino acids long. From germline, CDR1 is LNHDA and CDR2 SQIVND (reference sequence). The trim removed 4 bases at V and 6 bases at J, leaving 3 bases unmatched. In DNA, the CDR3 is TGTGCCAGTAGTACCGGGGACAGGGGTAATTCACCCCTCCACTTT. Translating it yields CASSTGDRGNSPLHF.

This clone has just a few counts. The genes are TRBV6-6 and TRBJ2-7; 7 bases are shared with TRBD1. This CDR3 has 14 amino acids. Germline CDR1 and CDR2: MNHNY and SVGAGI (reference sequence). Losses at the gene ends were 2 bases for V and 2 bases for J; bases not matched to a gene: 3. In nucleotides, the CDR3 is TGTGCCAGCAGTTACCCCGGGACAGCCTACGAGCAGTACGTC. Translated, it gives CASSYPGTAYEQYV.

This chain connects TRBV28 to TRBJ1-4; maybe TRBD1 (6 bases). This CDR3 spans 16 amino acids. Germline V gene lookup returns CDR1 MDHEN and CDR2 SYDVKM. Trimming took 1 base from V and 0 from J, leaving 9 bases between them. In DNA, the CDR3 is TGTGCCAGCAGTTTATTGGACAGAGCAACTAATGAAAAACTGTTTTTT. Its protein product is CASSLLDRATNEKLFF.

This chain links TRBV20-1 with TRBJ1-2; 7 bases agree with TRBD1. The CDR3 has 13 amino acids. V lost 6 bases to trimming and J lost 7 bases; unmatched junction nucleotides: 11. CDR1 is DFQATT and CDR2 is SNEGSKA in the germline V gene (reference sequence). The CDR3, as DNA: TGCAGTGCCAGTTCAGGGGGGCGCTTTGGCTACACCTTC. It yields the protein CSASSGGRFGYTF.

The rearrangement joins TRBV7-9 to TRBJ2-1; D possibly corresponds to TRBD1 (6 bases). CDR1 and CDR2 from the germline V gene are SEHNR and FQNEAQ (reference sequence). The CDR3 covers 15 residues. Trimming removed 4 bases from V and 9 bases from J, with 19 bases in between. The chain's CDR3 is CASSYLQGILSEQFF. CDR3 in DNA: TGTGCCAGCAGCTACCTACAGGGAATATTGTCTGAGCAGTTCTTC.

The CDR3 here is CASSLVVKTNEKLFF. Here the CDR3 DNA reads TGTGCCAGCAGCTTGGTTGTCAAAACTAATGAAAAACTGTTTTTT. The chain recombines TRBV5-8 with TRBJ1-4, with no clear D. Germline CDR1 and CDR2: SGHTS and YDEGEE. V was cut by 0 bases and J by 1 base, with 7 bases left in between. The CDR3 contains 15 residues.

This clone was seen a handful of times. The V and J genes are TRBV25-1 and TRBJ2-7; tentatively, D is TRBD1 (6 bases). The CDR3 extends over 13 amino acids. V was pared by 7 bases and J by 0 bases, with 10 bases between. Germline assignment: CDR1 MGHDK and CDR2 SYGVNS. The CDR3 protein is CASNPGHSYEQYF. The CDR3 bases are TGTGCCAGCAACCCGGGACACTCCTACGAGCAGTACTTC.

The chain joins TRBV6-6 to TRBJ2-7, with 8 positions matching TRBD1. From germline, CDR1 is MNHNY and CDR2 SVGAGI (reference sequence). The length of the CDR3 is 16 residues. With V trimmed by 5 bases and J by 7 bases, 16 bases remained unmatched. The CDR3 DNA follows: TGTGCCAGCAGTACGGACAGGGCCTTCCCTCGGATGGAGCAGTACGTC. Translated: CASSTDRAFPRMEQYV.

The rearrangement joins TRBV9 to TRBJ2-3; no clear D. The V end lost 0 bases, the J end lost 6 bases, and 8 bases lay between the germline ends. This CDR3 has 13 residues. The germline V gene encodes CDR1 SGDLS and CDR2 YYNGEE. The CDR3 sequence is CASSVEHADTQYF. CDR3 nucleotide sequence: TGTGCCAGCAGCGTAGAGCATGCGGATACGCAGTATTTT.

This chain uses TRBV5-4 with TRBJ1-2, with TRBD1 identical over 8 bases. The CDR3 runs 15 residues. J was trimmed by 4 bases and V by 4 bases; bases with no gene match: 9. Germline CDR1 is SGHNT and CDR2 is YYREEE (reference sequence). Here the CDR3 DNA reads TGTGCCAGCAGCCCCCCCGGACAGGGAACCTATGGCTACACCTTC. It specifies CASSPPGQGTYGYTF.